This entry lists 30 T cell receptor beta chains sequenced from one sample in a study of identical twins. MiXCR, run by TCRdb on the 5' RACE reads, gives a single entry per CDR3 protein. This sample carries about 570,000 distinct CDR3 sequences, around a tenth of them seen once, and the ten largest clones take 2.5% to 3%. The same sample was also used in a study of yellow fever vaccine responses in identical twins.

The sequenced sample consisted of PBMCs. These receptors were obtained from a woman between 18 and 29 years old in good health.

This clonotype was detected only a few times. This chain connects TRBV7-9 to TRBJ2-7; D perhaps matches TRBD2 (5 bases). V was cut by 1 base and J by 6 bases, with 10 bases left in between. This CDR3 has 13 amino acids. Looked up from germline, CDR1 is SEHNR and CDR2 is FQNEAQ (reference sequence). This CDR3 reads CASSLDGGPEQYF. The CDR3 DNA reads as TGTGCCAGCAGCTTAGATGGAGGACCCGAGCAGTACTTC.

This chain connects TRBV5-6 to TRBJ2-5; 7 nucleotides match TRBD2. V was pared by 4 bases and J by 6 bases, with 9 bases of the junction left unmatched. The CDR3 loop spans 14 amino acids. CDR1 and CDR2 from the germline V gene are SGHDT and YYEEEE. Here the CDR3 DNA reads TGTGCCAGCAGCCACGGGGCGGGGGATAAGACCCAGTACTTC. Amino acid sequence: CASSHGAGDKTQYF.

In this sample, this clonotype turned up a few times. The chain has TRBV27 and TRBJ2-2, with D tentatively TRBD2 (6 bases). The CDR3 totals 14 residues. The germline V gene has CDR1 MNHEY and CDR2 SMNVEV (reference sequence). V lost 2 bases, J lost 7 bases, and 11 bases lay in between. The CDR3 is CASSLRTSHGELFF. CDR3 in DNA: TGTGCCAGCAGTTTAAGAACTAGCCACGGGGAGCTGTTTTTT.

The chain recombines TRBV20-1 with TRBJ2-5; 9 bases are shared with TRBD1. The V segment lost 6 bases and the J segment 7 bases; nucleotides outside the gene matches: 6. Germline V lookup: CDR1 DFQATT, CDR2 SNEGSKA (reference sequence). This CDR3 has 12 residues. CDR3 region: CSATGTGWTQYF. The CDR3, as DNA: TGCAGTGCAACCGGGACAGGGTGGACCCAGTACTTC.

V gene TRBV7-9 combines with J gene TRBJ2-5; D perhaps matches TRBD1 (7 bases). The CDR3 runs 14 residues. The germline gives CDR1 SEHNR, CDR2 FQNEAQ (reference sequence). V lost 8 bases and J lost 5, with 18 bases in between. CDR3: CASRGAGGGETQYF. The DNA of the CDR3 is TGTGCCAGCCGTGGGGCAGGGGGAGGTGAGACCCAGTACTTC.

This clonotype came up a few times. Here the CDR3 reads CASSQGTKGSYEQYF. CDR3 nucleotides: TGCGCCAGCAGCCAAGGGACGAAGGGCTCCTACGAGCAGTACTTC. V usage is TRBV4-1 and J usage is TRBJ2-7; D is unclear. The CDR3 is 15 amino acids. Germline V CDR1 and CDR2: MGHRA, YSYEKL. Trimming removed 1 base from V and 0 bases from J, with 10 bases in between.

This chain uses TRBV10-1 with TRBJ2-2, with D perhaps assigned TRBD1 or TRBD2 (5 bases each). V was shortened by 5 bases and J by 7 bases, with 20 bases between the two germline ends. The CDR3 is made up of 16 amino acids. Germline-derived CDR1 and CDR2 are WNHNN and SYGVQD (reference sequence). The CDR3 DNA reads as TGCGCCAGCAGTAACCGGGGCCGTAGAGGGTACGGGGAGCTGTTTTTT. This sequence encodes CASSNRGRRGYGELFF.

This clonotype was seen a handful of times. The chain carries TRBV10-3 and TRBJ2-7; D is possibly TRBD2 (5 bases). With 4 bases removed from V and 3 bases from J, the gap between germline ends came to 13 bases. CDR1 ENHRY and CDR2 SYGVKD come from the germline V gene. The CDR3 contains 14 residues. CDR3 DNA sequence: TGTGCCATCAGTGGGTCTGGCGGGTACTACGAGCAGTACTTC. Protein: CAISGSGGYYEQYF.

The chain employs TRBV3-1 and TRBJ2-1; no clear D. In germline, CDR1 is LGHDT, CDR2 YNNKEL (reference sequence). V lost 4 bases and J 5 bases, leaving 15 bases between the germline ends. The CDR3 length is 15 residues. The CDR3 region is CASSPLAAAHNEQFF. The CDR3, as DNA: TGTGCCAGCAGCCCCCTTGCGGCGGCGCACAATGAGCAGTTCTTC.

This clonotype was detected many times. This rearrangement joins TRBV20-1 to TRBJ1-5; no clear D. The CDR3 is 13 residues long. Germline-derived CDR1 and CDR2 are DFQATT and SNEGSKA (reference sequence). V gave up 0 bases and J gave up 7 bases, with 10 bases separating them. In DNA, the CDR3 is TGCAGTGCTAGAGATGACCTCATCCAGCCCCAGCATTTT. It specifies CSARDDLIQPQHF.

A few counts support this clonotype. The chain carries TRBV29-1 and TRBJ2-7, with D perhaps matching TRBD2 (7 bases). This CDR3 contains 14 residues. Germline CDR1 and CDR2: SQVTM and ANQGSEA. V lost 4 bases and J lost 2, with 15 bases in between. This CDR3 is CSVVTGRETYEQYF. The CDR3 coding sequence is TGCAGCGTTGTTACAGGGAGGGAGACCTACGAGCAGTACTTC.

The sample holds a few counts of this clonotype. The chain employs TRBV24-1 and TRBJ2-1, with D unresolved. The CDR3 contains 15 residues. CDR1 KGHDR and CDR2 SFDVKD come from the germline V gene. With 4 bases removed from V and 6 bases from J, the gap between germline ends came to 15 bases. CDR3 coding DNA: TGTGCCACCAGTGAAATCGACGGCCGTCCCAATGAGCAGTTCTTC. This codes for CATSEIDGRPNEQFF.

The sample holds a few counts of this clonotype. The chain combines TRBV3-1 with TRBJ1-5, with unresolved D. Germline loops: CDR1 LGHDT, CDR2 YNNKEL (reference sequence). This CDR3 is 12 amino acids long. Trimming removed 2 bases from V and 6 bases from J, with 5 bases in between. The CDR3, as DNA: TGTGCCAGCAGCCAATTAGGTCAGCCCCAGCATTTT. This sequence encodes CASSQLGQPQHF. Looking up the rest from reference TRBV3-1 and TRBJ1-5 gives the full variable domain: DTAVSQTPKYLVTQMGNDKSIKCEQNLGHDTMYWYKQDSKKFLKIMFSYNNKELIINETVPNRFSPKSPDKAHLNLHINSLELGDSAVYFCASSQLGQPQHFGDGTRLSIL.

This clonotype was detected many times. V usage is TRBV12-3 or TRBV12-4 and J usage is TRBJ2-3; D is perhaps TRBD1 (6 bases). The ends were cut back, 6 bases at V and 2 bases at J, with 15 bases in the middle. The CDR3 loop spans 15 amino acids. CDR3 region: CASRRRGQLTDTQYF. CDR3 sequence (DNA): TGTGCCAGCAGGCGCCGGGGACAACTCACAGATACGCAGTATTTT.

V gene TRBV19 combines with J gene TRBJ2-7; perhaps TRBD1 as D (6 bases). The CDR3 is made up of 14 amino acids. V lost 4 bases, J lost 0 bases, and 10 bases lay in between. Germline values: CDR1 LNHDA, CDR2 SQIVND (reference sequence). This CDR3 reads CASSTRQVSYEQYF. As DNA, the CDR3 is TGTGCCAGTAGTACCCGACAGGTCTCCTACGAGCAGTACTTC.

This clonotype was counted at least ten times. The chain couples TRBV29-1 to TRBJ2-7, with D perhaps matching TRBD2 (5 bases). CDR3 size: 11 residues. Per germline, CDR1 SQVTM and CDR2 ANQGSEA. V dropped 7 bases and J dropped 3 bases, with 10 bases sitting between them. CDR3 loop: CSAVGIYEQYF. CDR3 nucleotides: TGCAGCGCTGTCGGGATCTACGAGCAGTACTTC.

This chain uses TRBV6-2 or TRBV6-3 with TRBJ2-3; D is unresolved. This CDR3 spans 17 amino acids. V lost 0 bases, J lost 3 bases, and 16 bases lay in between. From germline, CDR1 is MNHEY and CDR2 SVGEGT. The CDR3, as DNA: TGTGCCAGCAGTTACTCGATGGGCACCGGAGAAACAGATACGCAGTATTTT. It is translated as CASSYSMGTGETDTQYF.

This rearrangement joins TRBV18 to TRBJ2-4; no reliable D call. Looked up from germline, CDR1 is KGHSH and CDR2 is LQKENI. Trimming cost V 3 bases and J 8 bases, with 14 bases left between them. The CDR3 is 14 residues long. The CDR3 bases are TGTGCCAGCTCACCCCCGGACGACCCAGACATTCAGTACTTC. This encodes CASSPPDDPDIQYF.

The chain has TRBV7-9 and TRBJ2-3; D possibly corresponds to TRBD2 (6 bases). Germline loops: CDR1 SEHNR, CDR2 FQNEAQ (reference sequence). The V end was cut by 3 bases, the J end by 4 bases, with 17 bases between. The CDR3 length is 16 residues. CDR3 sequence: CASSFPGGLLADTQYF. The CDR3, as DNA: TGTGCCAGCAGCTTTCCTGGAGGGTTACTCGCAGATACGCAGTATTTT.

Many counts were recorded for this clonotype. The chain joins TRBV4-3 to TRBJ2-7; 13 nucleotides line up with TRBD2. The V and J ends lost 4 bases and 7 bases, in that order; junction bases with no gene match: 7. This CDR3 contains 15 residues. The V gene's germline CDR1 is LGHNA and CDR2 YSLEER. CDR3: CASSLDGTSGTEQYF. CDR3 sequence (DNA): TGCGCCAGCAGCCTCGACGGGACTAGCGGGACAGAGCAGTACTTC.

The gene calls are TRBV12-5 and TRBJ2-2; D ambiguous. This CDR3 region has 13 residues. V lost 3 bases to trimming and J lost 6 bases, with 8 bases between them. Germline V gene sequence: CDR1 LGHNT, CDR2 FRNRAP. DNA for the CDR3: TGTGCTAGTGGTTTAAACGCCGCCGGGGAGCTGTTTTTT. It is translated as CASGLNAAGELFF. Full variable domain (rest looked up from reference TRBV12-5 and TRBJ2-2): DARVTQTPRHKVTEMGQEVTMRCQPILGHNTVFWYRQTMMQGLELLAYFRNRAPLDDSGMPKDRFSAEMPDATLATLKIQPSEPRDSAVYFCASGLNAAGELFFGEGSRLTVL.

In this sample, this clonotype turned up a few times. The J gene is TRBJ1-2, the V gene TRBV7-2; 7 positions match TRBD1. CDR3 length: 16 residues. The germline gives CDR1 SGHTA, CDR2 FQGNSA. The trim removed 1 base at V and 5 bases at J, leaving 10 bases unmatched. The CDR3: CASSLDAGGTAYGYTF. In DNA, the CDR3 is TGTGCCAGCAGCTTAGACGCGGGGGGGACAGCGTATGGCTACACCTTC.

V gene TRBV7-9 combines with J gene TRBJ1-6, with TRBD1 identical over 8 bases. Germline V CDR1 and CDR2: SEHNR, FQNEAQ (reference sequence). The CDR3 contains 15 residues. Trimming cost V 4 bases and J 6 bases; bases outside gene matches: 5. The CDR3 protein is CASSSARGPNSPLHF. The DNA of the CDR3 is TGTGCCAGCAGCTCGGCCAGGGGGCCTAATTCACCCCTCCACTTT.

The rearrangement uses TRBV4-3 and TRBJ2-7; D not resolved. V dropped 1 base and J dropped 3 bases, with 13 bases sitting between them. The CDR3 totals 15 residues. CDR1 and CDR2 (germline): LGHNA, YSLEER. The CDR3 coding sequence is TGCGCCAGCAGCCAAGGCGCAGCAGCTAACTACGAGCAGTACTTC. Protein product: CASSQGAAANYEQYF.

This clonotype was detected a few times. The rearrangement uses TRBV5-1 and TRBJ2-7, with 7 bases matching TRBD1. CDR3 size: 13 residues. Germline CDR1 SGHRS, CDR2 YFSETQ. V shed 0 bases and J 6 bases; nucleotides not matched to a gene: 3. CDR3 bases: TGCGCCAGCAGCTTGGGGGGACAGACCGAGCAGTACTTC. As protein: CASSLGGQTEQYF.

There are a few counts of this clonotype. This chain links TRBV11-2 with TRBJ2-3; D not resolved. CDR1 is SGHAT and CDR2 is FQNNGV in the germline V gene. Trimming took 6 bases from V and 1 from J, leaving 11 bases between them. CDR3 length: 14 amino acids. The chain's CDR3 is CASSSWERTDTQYF. The DNA of the CDR3 is TGTGCCAGCAGTTCGTGGGAACGCACAGATACGCAGTATTTT.

The chain employs TRBV5-6 and TRBJ2-1, with a weak D call TRBD1 (7 bases). Germline CDR1 and CDR2: SGHDT and YYEEEE. CDR3 length: 15 amino acids. V lost 3 bases to trimming and J lost 9 bases, with 19 bases between them. For the CDR3, the DNA is TGTGCCAGCAGCTGGGAAATACGACAGGGAGGTGAGCAGTTCTTC. This gives the protein CASSWEIRQGGEQFF.

V gene TRBV6-2 or TRBV6-3 combines with J gene TRBJ2-7; 9 nucleotides line up with TRBD1. J lost 6 bases, V lost 5 bases, and 14 bases had no gene match. CDR1 and CDR2 from the germline V gene are MNHEY and SVGEGT. The CDR3 runs 16 residues. The CDR3 nucleotides are TGTGCCAGCAGTCTCCTACCACAGGGGGCTTTGAGCGAGCAGTACTTC. It is translated as CASSLLPQGALSEQYF.

This chain uses TRBV19 with TRBJ2-3, with TRBD2 as a possible D gene (6 bases). Germline V gives CDR1 LNHDA, CDR2 SQIVND (reference sequence). The V end was cut by 4 bases, the J end by 1 base, with 12 bases between. This CDR3 spans 15 amino acids. The CDR3 DNA reads as TGTGCCAGTAGTACGGGACTGCCGGGCACAGATACGCAGTATTTT. Its translation is CASSTGLPGTDTQYF.

The gene calls are TRBV12-3 or TRBV12-4 and TRBJ1-3; unclear D gene. Trimming pared 7 bases from V and 4 bases from J, leaving 11 bases between. The CDR3 consists of 13 residues. The CDR3 nucleotides are TGTGCCAGCACCCGGCCAGGCGGAAACACCATATATTTT. Translating gives CASTRPGGNTIYF.